The rows below give T cell receptor beta chains drawn from one sample of a study of regulatory T cells in long-lasting Graves disease. TCRdb reanalysed the multiplex PCR reads using MiXCR and keeps one entry per CDR3 protein. The data show fewer than 650,000 distinct CDR3 sequences, with 15% to 20% seen just once and about 12% held by the top ten. This same sample was also part of a study on T cells in Graves' hyperthyroidism and ophthalmopathy.

The sequencing here drew on peripheral blood mononuclear cells (PBMCs), taken at new diagnosis, from a patient treated with antithyroid drugs. The source is a man aged 18-30 years with Graves disease. Both conserved end residues are part of each CDR3. The order of the fields is D gene, V gene, clone size, J gene, CDR3 protein, CDR3 DNA. A D gene is named only where the DNA matches it firmly. Size is stated for part of the rows, as once, few or many counts, or as a class when the clone is expanded.

NA	TRBV7-9	many	TRBJ2-1	CASSLVLTRPSDNEQFF	TGTGCCAGCAGCTTGGTCTTGACCAGGCCCTCTGACAATGAGCAGTTCTTC
NA	TRBV6-1	NA	TRBJ1-5	CASSRNRDHNQPQHF	TGTGCCAGCAGCCGAAACAGGGATCACAATCAGCCCCAGCATTTT
NA	TRBV11-2	NA	TRBJ2-1	CASSQEPQGSYNEQFF	TGCGCCAGCAGCCAAGAACCCCAGGGCTCCTACAATGAGCAGTTCTTC
NA	TRBV12-3/TRBV12-4	many	TRBJ1-2	CASSLDPGGEYGYTF	TGTGCCAGCAGTTTAGACCCGGGGGGCGAATATGGCTACACCTTC
TRBD2	TRBV28	NA	TRBJ2-3	CATYGGSGVYTDTQYF	TGTGCCACCTATGGGGGTAGCGGGGTTTACACAGATACGCAGTATTTT
TRBD1	TRBV5-1	few	TRBJ1-4	CASSLRGQGLEKLFF	TGCGCCAGCAGCTTGCGCGGACAGGGTTTAGAAAAACTGTTTTTT
NA	TRBV20-1	many	TRBJ2-1	CSAPRRAGDEQFF	TGCAGTGCTCCCCGTAGGGCGGGCGATGAGCAGTTCTTC
TRBD1	TRBV15	few	TRBJ2-2	CATMGQGANTGELFF	TGTGCCACCATGGGACAGGGGGCAAACACCGGGGAGCTGTTTTTT
NA	TRBV5-1	many	TRBJ2-3	CATRLQGTDTDTQYF	TGCGCCACCAGGCTACAAGGGACTGACACAGATACGCAGTATTTT
NA	TRBV14	NA	TRBJ2-7	CARVLNGTPQPYEQYF	TGTGCCAGGGTGTTAAACGGGACCCCGCAACCCTACGAGCAGTACTTC
NA	TRBV7-3	NA	TRBJ2-2	CASSVQNGELFF	TGTGCCAGCAGCGTACAAAACGGGGAGCTGTTTTTT
NA	TRBV4-1	NA	TRBJ2-1	CASSSGAGLEQFF	TGCGCCAGCAGCAGCGGCGCGGGACTCGAGCAGTTCTTC
NA	TRBV19	NA	TRBJ2-1	CASSRVGTDNEQFF	TGTGCCAGTAGTAGGGTCGGGACTGACAATGAGCAGTTCTTC
TRBD1	TRBV25-1	few	TRBJ2-1	CASSARQGVGEQFF	TGTGCCAGCAGTGCGCGACAGGGGGTTGGTGAGCAGTTCTTC
TRBD2	TRBV3-1	many	TRBJ2-5	CASSQGPSGRRETQYF	TGTGCCAGCAGCCAAGGGCCTAGCGGGAGAAGGGAGACCCAGTACTTC
TRBD1	TRBV20-1	NA	TRBJ2-5	CSARDWDRAGETQYF	TGCAGTGCTAGAGATTGGGACAGGGCTGGGGAGACCCAGTACTTC
TRBD2	TRBV7-6	few	TRBJ2-7	CASSPRPPRGLAAYEQYF	TGTGCCAGCAGCCCCCGACCCCCCCGCGGACTAGCGGCCTACGAGCAGTACTTC
NA	TRBV29-1	few	TRBJ2-5	CSVEERTVRPGTQYF	TGCAGCGTTGAAGAACGGACAGTCCGACCAGGGACCCAGTACTTC
TRBD1	TRBV11-1	many	TRBJ2-7	CASSLMGQGAYEQYF	TGTGCCAGCAGCTTAATGGGACAGGGGGCCTACGAGCAGTACTTC
TRBD2	TRBV20-1	many	TRBJ2-3	CSAIAGGNTDTQYF	TGCAGTGCTATAGCGGGGGGAAACACAGATACGCAGTATTTT
NA	TRBV11-2	many	TRBJ2-1	CASSSILGRSNEQFF	TGTGCCAGCAGCTCCATCCTTGGCAGGAGCAATGAGCAGTTCTTC
NA	TRBV5-1	few	TRBJ1-2	CASSLDSGYGYTF	TGCGCCAGCAGCTTGGACTCGGGCTATGGCTACACCTTC
NA	TRBV30	NA	TRBJ1-5	CAWSVPGNGNQPQHF	TGTGCCTGGAGTGTACCCGGGAACGGCAATCAGCCCCAGCATTTT
NA	TRBV12-5	NA	TRBJ1-1	CASGLVVGPNTEAFF	TGTGCTAGTGGTTTGGTTGTCGGGCCGAACACTGAAGCTTTCTTT
TRBD2	TRBV3-1	NA	TRBJ2-3	CASCGGLAGTDTQYF	TGTGCCAGCTGTGGCGGGCTAGCGGGCACAGATACGCAGTATTTT
TRBD2	TRBV11-1	NA	TRBJ2-2	CASSSGGLAGHTGELFF	TGTGCCAGCAGCTCGGGTGGGCTAGCGGGACACACCGGGGAGCTGTTTTTT
TRBD2	TRBV6-1	many	TRBJ2-7	CASSPPWREGPYEQYF	TGTGCCAGCAGTCCCCCCTGGCGGGAGGGCCCCTACGAGCAGTACTTC
TRBD2	TRBV28	NA	TRBJ2-5	CASSFSGGGMGTQYF	TGTGCCAGCAGTTTCTCCGGGGGGGGTATGGGGACCCAGTACTTC
NA	TRBV6-1	NA	TRBJ1-2	CASSPTTSNYGYTF	TGTGCCAGCAGTCCCACGACCTCTAACTATGGCTACACCTTC
TRBD1	TRBV28	many	TRBJ2-7	CASSLGTAQGPEQYF	TGTGCCAGCAGTTTGGGGACAGCCCAGGGGCCCGAGCAGTACTTC
NA	TRBV3-1	NA	TRBJ2-5	CASSPGQVVETQYF	TGTGCCAGCAGCCCGGGTCAGGTCGTGGAGACCCAGTACTTC
TRBD2	TRBV6-1	many	TRBJ2-1	CASSRLAGGVEQFF	TGTGCCAGCAGTCGACTAGCGGGAGGGGTTGAGCAGTTCTTC
NA	TRBV7-9	NA	TRBJ1-5	CASSFWDNQPQHF	TGTGCCAGCAGCTTTTGGGACAATCAGCCCCAGCATTTT
NA	TRBV12-3/TRBV12-4	many	TRBJ2-1	CASSNPGRGQFF	TGTGCCAGCAGTAACCCAGGGCGGGGGCAGTTCTTC
TRBD2	TRBV20-1	many	TRBJ2-7	CSAESASGRLTGGEQYF	TGCAGTGCTGAGAGCGCGAGCGGGAGACTCACGGGGGGGGAGCAGTACTTC
TRBD2	TRBV10-2	NA	TRBJ2-1	CASSESRAGGPKYNEQFF	TGCGCCAGCAGTGAGTCGAGAGCGGGAGGGCCTAAGTACAATGAGCAGTTCTTC
TRBD1	TRBV19	many	TRBJ1-5	CASTPSTFRGPSNQPQHF	TGTGCCAGTACACCCTCCACCTTTAGGGGGCCTAGCAATCAGCCCCAGCATTTT
NA	TRBV10-2	many	TRBJ2-7	CASSELRGRVEQYF	TGCGCCAGCAGTGAATTGAGAGGGCGGGTTGAGCAGTACTTC
TRBD1	TRBV27	NA	TRBJ1-6	CASSMDRGNSPLHF	TGTGCCAGCAGTATGGACAGGGGAAATTCACCCCTCCACTTT
NA	TRBV15	NA	TRBJ2-2	CATSRAGLAGTGELFF	TGTGCCACCAGCAGGGCCGGCCTAGCAGGCACCGGGGAGCTGTTTTTT
NA	TRBV18	many	TRBJ2-7	CASSPDQSYEQYF	TGTGCCAGCTCACCAGATCAATCCTACGAGCAGTACTTC
NA	TRBV13	NA	TRBJ2-1	CASSSSHYNEQFF	TGTGCCAGCAGCAGTTCGCACTACAATGAGCAGTTCTTC
TRBD2	TRBV28	many	TRBJ2-7	CASSSTSGSGYEQYF	TGTGCCAGCAGCTCGACTAGCGGGAGTGGCTACGAGCAGTACTTC
NA	TRBV20-1	few	TRBJ1-1	CSASQLPRGTEAFF	TGCAGTGCTAGTCAACTCCCTAGGGGCACTGAAGCTTTCTTT
TRBD2	TRBV10-2	NA	TRBJ2-7	CASSVYGTNEQYF	TGCGCCAGCAGTGTATACGGGACTAACGAGCAGTACTTC
NA	TRBV28	many	TRBJ1-5	CASSLWAAIYSNQPQHF	TGTGCCAGCAGTTTATGGGCAGCGATATACAGCAATCAGCCCCAGCATTTT
NA	TRBV13	many	TRBJ2-2	CASSQIGGPGTGELFF	TGTGCCAGCAGCCAGATAGGAGGGCCCGGCACCGGGGAGCTGTTTTTT
NA	TRBV28	many	TRBJ2-3	CASRRGWGTDTQYF	TGTGCCAGCCGGAGGGGATGGGGGACAGATACGCAGTATTTT
NA	TRBV7-6	many	TRBJ2-7	CASSLDEGPYEQYF	TGTGCCAGCAGCTTAGATGAGGGCCCCTACGAGCAGTACTTC
TRBD1	TRBV10-1	NA	TRBJ1-1	CASSESAGTGNTEAFF	TGCGCCAGCAGTGAGTCCGCCGGGACAGGGAACACTGAAGCTTTCTTT
NA	TRBV3-1	many	TRBJ1-1	CASSFSRVMNTEAFF	TGTGCCAGCAGCTTTTCGAGGGTGATGAACACTGAAGCTTTCTTT
NA	TRBV25-1	few	TRBJ2-1	CASSNLDSTGANEQFF	TGTGCCAGCAGCAACCTTGACTCCACTGGGGCTAATGAGCAGTTCTTC
NA	TRBV12-3/TRBV12-4	many	TRBJ1-5	CASSLATGPNHQPQHF	TGTGCCAGCAGTTTAGCCACGGGACCGAATCATCAGCCCCAGCATTTT
NA	TRBV7-3	many	TRBJ2-5	CASSRLGGRSGETQYF	TGTGCCAGCAGCCGGTTGGGGGGCCGCTCCGGGGAGACCCAGTACTTC
TRBD2	TRBV9	NA	TRBJ2-1	CASSVVGSGSVGKNEQFF	TGTGCCAGCAGCGTAGTCGGTAGCGGGAGCGTGGGAAAAAATGAGCAGTTCTTC
NA	TRBV9	NA	TRBJ2-7	CASSARQAPYEQYF	TGTGCCAGCAGCGCCCGACAGGCTCCCTACGAGCAGTACTTC